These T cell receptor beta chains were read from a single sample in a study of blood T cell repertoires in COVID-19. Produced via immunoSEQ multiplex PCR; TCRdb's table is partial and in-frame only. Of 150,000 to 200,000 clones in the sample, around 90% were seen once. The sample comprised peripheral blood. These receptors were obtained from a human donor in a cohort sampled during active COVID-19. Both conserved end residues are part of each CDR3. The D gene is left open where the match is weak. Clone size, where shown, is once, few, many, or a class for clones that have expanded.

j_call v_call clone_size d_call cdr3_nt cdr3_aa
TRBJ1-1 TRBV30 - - TGTGCCTGGAGTACTACCCGGGGGATTCTGAACACTGAAGCTTTCTTT CAWSTTRGILNTEAFF
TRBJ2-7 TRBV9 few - TGTGCCAGCAGCGGTGGGGACACCTACGAGCAGTACTTC CASSGGDTYEQYF
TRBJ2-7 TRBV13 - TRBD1 TGTGCCAGCAGCCAGACAGGGGGTCACCCCTACGAGCAGTACTTC CASSQTGGHPYEQYF
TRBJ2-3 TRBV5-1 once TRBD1 TGCGCCAGCAGCTGGGGGGACAGGGGAAGCACAGATACGCAGTATTTT CASSWGDRGSTDTQYF
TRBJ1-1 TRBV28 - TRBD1 TGTGCCACCGAGACAGGGACCAACACTGAAGCTTTCTTT CATETGTNTEAFF
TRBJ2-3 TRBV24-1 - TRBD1 TGTGCCACCATTCTAGGGGGCTGTTGCACAGATACGCAGTATTTT CATILGGCCTDTQYF
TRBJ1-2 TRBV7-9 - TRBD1 TGTGCCAGCAGCAAAGGACAGGGGGCGGCCTATGGCTACACCTTC CASSKGQGAAYGYTF
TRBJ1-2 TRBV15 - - TGTGCCACCAGCAGACAGGGGACTAACTATGGCTACACCTTC CATSRQGTNYGYTF
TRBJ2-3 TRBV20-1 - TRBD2 TGCAGTGCTAGTGGGCTAGCGGGGGGTCCAGATACGCAGTATTTT CSASGLAGGPDTQYF
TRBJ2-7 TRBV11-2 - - TGTGCCAGCAGCTTATCGGGAATCATGGGCGAGCAGTACTTC CASSLSGIMGEQYF
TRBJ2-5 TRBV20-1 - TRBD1 TGCAGTGCTAGTCCGGACAGGGCTGTAGCGACATTCGAAGAGACCCAGTACTTC CSASPDRAVATFEETQYF